This is a list of T cell receptor beta chains from one sample in a study of T cells in Graves' hyperthyroidism and ophthalmopathy. From the multiplex PCR reads, TCRdb called clonotypes with MiXCR, one entry per CDR3 protein. Of about half a million distinct CDR3 sequences in the sample, less than 25% were seen once. The sample consisted of blood. All receptors derive from a man younger than 35 with Graves' hyperthyroidism. The CDR3 runs from the conserved cysteine through the conserved F or W. A D gene is named only where the DNA matches it firmly. The listing skips clone size in some rows; elsewhere it reads once, few, many or a size class.

V gene: TRBV12-3/TRBV12-4; J gene: TRBJ2-5; clone size: many; D gene: -; CDR3 DNA: TGTGCCAGCAGTAACAGGGATTCAGAGACCCAGTACTTC; CDR3 protein: CASSNRDSETQYF
V gene: TRBV27; J gene: TRBJ2-7; clone size: -; D gene: -; CDR3 DNA: TGTGCCAGCAGTTTATCTTCTGGGCTCTCCTACGAGCAGTACTTC; CDR3 protein: CASSLSSGLSYEQYF
V gene: TRBV12-3/TRBV12-4; J gene: TRBJ2-5; clone size: -; D gene: -; CDR3 DNA: TGTGCCAGCAGGGCGACAGGCCCCAGGGAGACCCAGTACTTC; CDR3 protein: CASRATGPRETQYF
V gene: TRBV7-2; J gene: TRBJ2-5; clone size: few; D gene: -; CDR3 DNA: TGTGCCAGCAGCTTAGCGTGGGGGGGCCAGGAGACCCAGTACTTC; CDR3 protein: CASSLAWGGQETQYF
V gene: TRBV4-2; J gene: TRBJ1-2; clone size: -; D gene: TRBD1; CDR3 DNA: TGTGCCAGCAGCCAAGTAGGGACAGCGCTTAACTATGGCTACACCTTC; CDR3 protein: CASSQVGTALNYGYTF
V gene: TRBV20-1; J gene: TRBJ1-1; clone size: -; D gene: TRBD1; CDR3 DNA: TGCAGTGCGGGGGGACAGGAGAACACTGAAGCTTTCTTT; CDR3 protein: CSAGGQENTEAFF
V gene: TRBV10-2; J gene: TRBJ1-2; clone size: many; D gene: -; CDR3 DNA: TGCGCCAGCAGTGAGCATCGGGACATAACTGGCTACACCTTC; CDR3 protein: CASSEHRDITGYTF
V gene: TRBV6-5; J gene: TRBJ1-1; clone size: -; D gene: -; CDR3 DNA: TGTGCCAGCACCCCGAGGAACACTGAAGCTTTCTTT; CDR3 protein: CASTPRNTEAFF
V gene: TRBV15; J gene: TRBJ1-1; clone size: few; D gene: -; CDR3 DNA: TGTGCCACCAGCAGAGAGAAAGCTCTGAACACTGAAGCTTTCTTT; CDR3 protein: CATSREKALNTEAFF
V gene: TRBV18; J gene: TRBJ1-5; clone size: -; D gene: -; CDR3 DNA: TGTGCCAGCTCACCAAGCACGGCAGGGAGTAATCAGCCCCAGCATTTT; CDR3 protein: CASSPSTAGSNQPQHF
V gene: TRBV24-1; J gene: TRBJ2-2; clone size: -; D gene: TRBD1; CDR3 DNA: TGTGCCACCAGTGACCCGACAGGGCACGCGAACACCGGGGAGCTGTTTTTT; CDR3 protein: CATSDPTGHANTGELFF
V gene: TRBV2; J gene: TRBJ1-2; clone size: many; D gene: TRBD1; CDR3 DNA: TGTGCCAGCAGTCCCGGGACAGAGATCTATGGCTACACCTTC; CDR3 protein: CASSPGTEIYGYTF
V gene: TRBV28; J gene: TRBJ1-5; clone size: once; D gene: -; CDR3 DNA: TGTGCCAGCAGGACTTACAGGAGATATAGCAATCAGCCCCAGCATTTT; CDR3 protein: CASRTYRRYSNQPQHF
V gene: TRBV27; J gene: TRBJ1-1; clone size: many; D gene: -; CDR3 DNA: TGTGCCAGCAGTCGTCACCTCAGGGGCATGAACACTGAAGCTTTCTTT; CDR3 protein: CASSRHLRGMNTEAFF
V gene: TRBV7-8; J gene: TRBJ1-1; clone size: -; D gene: -; CDR3 DNA: TGTGCCAGCAGTACGGACAGATACACTGAAGCTTTCTTT; CDR3 protein: CASSTDRYTEAFF
V gene: TRBV6-2/TRBV6-3; J gene: TRBJ2-7; clone size: many; D gene: TRBD1; CDR3 DNA: TGTGCCAGCAGCCGAAGACAGGGATTGAACGAGCAGTACTTC; CDR3 protein: CASSRRQGLNEQYF
V gene: TRBV6-2/TRBV6-3; J gene: TRBJ2-5; clone size: few; D gene: TRBD2; CDR3 DNA: TGTGCCAGCAGCCAGAAGGCGGGGGGGCAAGAGACCCAGTACTTC; CDR3 protein: CASSQKAGGQETQYF
V gene: TRBV12-3/TRBV12-4; J gene: TRBJ1-5; clone size: many; D gene: TRBD1; CDR3 DNA: TGTGCCAGCAGTGGGGGGACAGGGTTGAATAGCAATCAGCCCCAGCATTTT; CDR3 protein: CASSGGTGLNSNQPQHF
V gene: TRBV4-1; J gene: TRBJ2-5; clone size: many; D gene: -; CDR3 DNA: TGCGCCAGCAGCCACTCGGGGCTTCAAGAGACCCAGTACTTC; CDR3 protein: CASSHSGLQETQYF
V gene: TRBV7-2; J gene: TRBJ1-1; clone size: many; D gene: TRBD1; CDR3 DNA: TGTGCCAGCCGACATGGCAGGGGGGACGTAAGGAACACTGAAGCTTTCTTT; CDR3 protein: CASRHGRGDVRNTEAFF
V gene: TRBV24-1; J gene: TRBJ1-5; clone size: many; D gene: TRBD1; CDR3 DNA: TGTGCCACCAGTGACCCGACAGGGGATAGCAATCAGCCCCAGCATTTT; CDR3 protein: CATSDPTGDSNQPQHF
V gene: TRBV2; J gene: TRBJ2-7; clone size: -; D gene: -; CDR3 DNA: TGTGCCAGCAGTGAAACTCTAGCGAGGAGCTCCTACGAGCAGTACTTC; CDR3 protein: CASSETLARSSYEQYF
V gene: TRBV20-1; J gene: TRBJ1-2; clone size: few; D gene: TRBD1; CDR3 DNA: TGCAGTGCTAGAAAGACAGGGGTGCCCTATGGCTACACCTTC; CDR3 protein: CSARKTGVPYGYTF
V gene: TRBV7-2; J gene: TRBJ2-5; clone size: -; D gene: -; CDR3 DNA: TGTGCCAGCAGCTTGGGCAGCCGGGGGACCCAGTACTTC; CDR3 protein: CASSLGSRGTQYF
V gene: TRBV6-1; J gene: TRBJ1-6; clone size: few; D gene: -; CDR3 DNA: TGTGCCAGCAGTGCAGGAGGCTCCTATAATTCACCCCTCCACTTT; CDR3 protein: CASSAGGSYNSPLHF
V gene: TRBV7-3; J gene: TRBJ2-2; clone size: few; D gene: TRBD1; CDR3 DNA: TGTGCCAGCAGCTTACGCCGACAGGGCGACACCGGGGAGCTGTTTTTT; CDR3 protein: CASSLRRQGDTGELFF
V gene: TRBV5-1; J gene: TRBJ2-7; clone size: few; D gene: -; CDR3 DNA: TGCGCCAGCAGCTTGTACACCCCCTACGAGCAGTACTTC; CDR3 protein: CASSLYTPYEQYF
V gene: TRBV20-1; J gene: TRBJ1-6; clone size: many; D gene: TRBD1; CDR3 DNA: TGCAGTGCTAGAGACGGGACAGGGGATAATTCACCCCTCCACTTT; CDR3 protein: CSARDGTGDNSPLHF
V gene: TRBV15; J gene: TRBJ2-5; clone size: -; D gene: -; CDR3 DNA: TGTGCCACCAGCAGAGGTCAGGGTAACCAAGAGACCCAGTACTTC; CDR3 protein: CATSRGQGNQETQYF
V gene: TRBV6-5; J gene: TRBJ2-2; clone size: -; D gene: -; CDR3 DNA: TGTGCCAGCAGTTACCCAACCGGGCGCGGAACCGGGGAGCTGTTTTTT; CDR3 protein: CASSYPTGRGTGELFF
V gene: TRBV19; J gene: TRBJ1-1; clone size: many; D gene: -; CDR3 DNA: TGTGCCAGTAGTCCCCATGGGACGGTGAACACTGAAGCTTTCTTT; CDR3 protein: CASSPHGTVNTEAFF
V gene: TRBV7-9; J gene: TRBJ1-1; clone size: few; D gene: TRBD1; CDR3 DNA: TGTGCCAGCAGCTTAGGACAGGGGGAAGGTGAAGCTTTCTTT; CDR3 protein: CASSLGQGEGEAFF
V gene: TRBV18; J gene: TRBJ2-7; clone size: many; D gene: -; CDR3 DNA: TGTGCCAGCTCACCAAGACTAGGCGAGCAGTACTTC; CDR3 protein: CASSPRLGEQYF
V gene: TRBV9; J gene: TRBJ1-1; clone size: many; D gene: TRBD1; CDR3 DNA: TGTGCCAGCAGCATGACAGGGCAAGGGAACACTGAAGCTTTCTTT; CDR3 protein: CASSMTGQGNTEAFF
V gene: TRBV12-3/TRBV12-4; J gene: TRBJ2-7; clone size: many; D gene: -; CDR3 DNA: TGTGCCAGCAGACCTAATACAGGGATCGACGAGCAGTACTTC; CDR3 protein: CASRPNTGIDEQYF
V gene: TRBV12-3/TRBV12-4; J gene: TRBJ2-2; clone size: many; D gene: -; CDR3 DNA: TGTGCCAGCAGCCTACGCCAGGGCGGGGACACCGGGGAGCTGTTTTTT; CDR3 protein: CASSLRQGGDTGELFF
V gene: TRBV28; J gene: TRBJ2-7; clone size: many; D gene: -; CDR3 DNA: TGTGCCAGCAGACTCCGGGACTCCCCCTACGAGCAGTACTTC; CDR3 protein: CASRLRDSPYEQYF
V gene: TRBV27; J gene: TRBJ2-7; clone size: -; D gene: -; CDR3 DNA: TGTGCCAGCAGTTTATCTGCGGGACCCAGCTCCTACGAGCAGTACTTC; CDR3 protein: CASSLSAGPSSYEQYF
V gene: TRBV6-5; J gene: TRBJ2-5; clone size: many; D gene: -; CDR3 DNA: TGTGCCAGCAGGGGTCTGGTTAGGGAGACCCAGTACTTC; CDR3 protein: CASRGLVRETQYF
V gene: TRBV6-2/TRBV6-3; J gene: TRBJ2-5; clone size: -; D gene: -; CDR3 DNA: TGCGCCAGCAGTGCCGGTGTACTAGAGACCCAGTACTTC; CDR3 protein: CASSAGVLETQYF
V gene: TRBV7-9; J gene: TRBJ2-7; clone size: many; D gene: -; CDR3 DNA: TGTGCCAGCAGCCCACGGGGGACACTCTCCGAGCAGTACTTC; CDR3 protein: CASSPRGTLSEQYF
V gene: TRBV19; J gene: TRBJ1-5; clone size: many; D gene: TRBD1; CDR3 DNA: TGTGCCAGTAGTACGTCGGGACAGCACAATCAGCCCCAGCATTTT; CDR3 protein: CASSTSGQHNQPQHF
V gene: TRBV6-5; J gene: TRBJ2-7; clone size: -; D gene: TRBD2; CDR3 DNA: TGTGCCAGCAGTTACGGTGCGGGAGCTCTATACTCCTACGAGCAGTACTTC; CDR3 protein: CASSYGAGALYSYEQYF
V gene: TRBV2; J gene: TRBJ1-1; clone size: many; D gene: -; CDR3 DNA: TGTGCCAGCAGAGTCGGGGAGGGGACTGAAGCTTTCTTT; CDR3 protein: CASRVGEGTEAFF
V gene: TRBV12-3/TRBV12-4; J gene: TRBJ2-7; clone size: -; D gene: -; CDR3 DNA: TGTGCCAGCAGTGTGACAGGCTCCTACGTGCAGTACTTC; CDR3 protein: CASSVTGSYVQYF
V gene: TRBV12-3/TRBV12-4; J gene: TRBJ1-2; clone size: many; D gene: TRBD1; CDR3 DNA: TGTGCCAGCAGTCCCCAGGACAGGTACTATGGCTACACCTTC; CDR3 protein: CASSPQDRYYGYTF
V gene: TRBV6-5; J gene: TRBJ2-7; clone size: many; D gene: TRBD1; CDR3 DNA: TGTGCCAGCACTCCGGGACAGGGATCCTACGAGCAGTACTTC; CDR3 protein: CASTPGQGSYEQYF
V gene: TRBV29-1; J gene: TRBJ2-7; clone size: -; D gene: -; CDR3 DNA: TGCAGCGCCGGACCCGGGTCATCTACCGAGCAGTACTTC; CDR3 protein: CSAGPGSSTEQYF
V gene: TRBV10-3; J gene: TRBJ2-7; clone size: -; D gene: TRBD2; CDR3 DNA: TGTGCCATCAGTCCGGGACTAGCGGGGGGGTCCATTCGGAACGAGCAGTACTTC; CDR3 protein: CAISPGLAGGSIRNEQYF
V gene: TRBV29-1; J gene: TRBJ1-5; clone size: many; D gene: TRBD1; CDR3 DNA: TGCAGCGTTGGGGGGACAGTAAATTCTCAGCCCCAGCATTTT; CDR3 protein: CSVGGTVNSQPQHF
V gene: TRBV20-1; J gene: TRBJ2-2; clone size: many; D gene: -; CDR3 DNA: TGCAGTGCTAGGGAGACGGCCACCGGGGAGCTGTTTTTT; CDR3 protein: CSARETATGELFF
V gene: TRBV5-1; J gene: TRBJ1-3; clone size: many; D gene: -; CDR3 DNA: TGCGCCAGCAGTTTCGGAAATAGCAGGGGAGACACCATATATTTT; CDR3 protein: CASSFGNSRGDTIYF
V gene: TRBV30; J gene: TRBJ1-1; clone size: many; D gene: -; CDR3 DNA: TGTGCCTGGATCGGGGGAGTATGGACTGAAGCTTTCTTT; CDR3 protein: CAWIGGVWTEAFF